This is a list of T cell receptor beta chains from one sample in a study of cytomegalovirus exposure and HLA in healthy donors. Libraries were prepared by immunoSEQ multiplex PCR; TCRdb keeps only in-frame clonotypes and omits some of them. The sample carries around 99,000 clones, more than 75% recorded once. Material: PBMCs. These receptors all stem from a man aged 25 to 45 in good health and CMV-seropositive. Both conserved end residues are part of each CDR3. Fields, in order: clone size, V gene, D gene, J gene, CDR3 protein, CDR3 DNA. The D gene is left open where the match is weak. Size values are once, few and many counts, or a class for expanded clones, and some rows have none.

>.|TRBV9|.|TRBJ1-1
CASRKQGEEAFF
TGTGCCAGCCGGAAACAGGGTGAGGAAGCTTTCTTT
>once|TRBV27|TRBD1|TRBJ1-2
CASSWRQGGNGYTF
TGTGCCAGCAGTTGGCGACAGGGTGGGAATGGCTACACCTTC
>.|TRBV5-5|TRBD1|TRBJ1-4
CASSFPNRGSNEKLFF
TGTGCCAGCAGCTTTCCAAACAGGGGTTCTAATGAAAAACTGTTTTTT
>.|TRBV9|.|TRBJ2-7
CAALFSAGATNSYEQYF
TGTGCCGCGTTATTTAGCGCGGGGGCTACGAACTCCTACGAGCAGTACTTC
>.|TRBV11-2|TRBD1|TRBJ2-1
CASSPRTGREQFF
TGTGCCAGCAGCCCACGGACAGGGCGTGAGCAGTTCTTC
>.|TRBV30|TRBD1|TRBJ1-2
CAWCYRGGYGYTF
TGTGCCTGGTGTTACAGGGGAGGCTATGGCTACACCTTC
>.|TRBV30|.|TRBJ1-2
CAWRRGGYTF
TGTGCCTGGAGGCGCGGTGGCTACACCTTC
>.|TRBV6-4|TRBD2|TRBJ2-1
CASSDSGGANEQFF
TGTGCCAGCAGTGACAGCGGGGGGGCCAATGAGCAGTTCTTC
>.|TRBV10-2|.|TRBJ2-1
CASSETQGYNEQFF
TGCGCCAGCAGTGAGACGCAGGGGTACAATGAGCAGTTCTTC
>.|TRBV6-1|TRBD2|TRBJ2-4
CASSEARGDVISAKNIQYF
TGTGCCAGCAGTGAAGCCCGGGGGGATGTAATTTCGGCCAAAAACATTCAGTACTTC
>.|TRBV2|TRBD1|TRBJ1-4
CASSPSRDRVSNEKLFF
TGTGCCAGCAGTCCGTCCCGGGACAGGGTATCTAATGAAAAACTGTTTTTT
>.|TRBV19|.|TRBJ2-1
CASSWSGREQFF
TGTGCCAGTAGTTGGTCAGGTCGGGAGCAGTTCTTC
>.|TRBV7-6|TRBD1|TRBJ1-2
CASSSNRGLGYTF
TGTGCCAGCAGCTCGAACAGGGGGCTTGGCTACACCTTC
>.|TRBV7-2|TRBD2|TRBJ2-2
CASRGLAGYAGELFF
TGTGCCAGCAGGGGACTAGCGGGTTACGCCGGGGAGCTGTTTTTT
>.|TRBV6-1|.|TRBJ1-2
CASSRGRDYGYTF
TGTGCCAGCAGTAGAGGGCGGGACTATGGCTACACCTTC
>.|TRBV4-1|.|TRBJ2-7
CASSQDRGGPEQYF
TGCGCCAGCAGCCAAGATAGAGGAGGGCCCGAGCAGTACTTC
>.|TRBV6-4|.|TRBJ2-3
CASSDRGAGATDTQYF
TGTGCCAGCAGCGATAGGGGTGCGGGGGCCACAGATACGCAGTATTTT
>.|TRBV4-1|TRBD1|TRBJ2-7
CASSQNRGVKQYF
TGCGCCAGCAGCCAGAACAGGGGAGTCAAGCAGTACTTC
>.|TRBV25-1|.|TRBJ2-7
CASSDFRASYEQYF
TGTGCCAGCAGTGACTTCAGGGCCTCCTACGAGCAGTACTTC
>.|TRBV9|.|TRBJ2-1
CASSSAGDYNEQFF
TGTGCCAGCAGCTCCGCGGGTGACTACAATGAGCAGTTCTTC
>.|TRBV4-1|TRBD2|TRBJ2-1
CASSQDERGVDEQFF
TGCGCCAGCAGCCAAGATGAGCGGGGGGTCGATGAGCAGTTCTTC
>.|TRBV6-5|.|TRBJ2-2
CASKVGGGELFF
TGTGCCAGCAAAGTAGGGGGCGGGGAGCTGTTTTTT
>.|TRBV27|TRBD1|TRBJ2-7
CASGTGQESYEQYF
TGTGCCAGCGGTACGGGACAGGAATCCTACGAGCAGTACTTC
>.|TRBV5-4|.|TRBJ1-6
CASSLDRVNSPLHF
TGTGCCAGCAGCTTGGACAGGGTAAATTCACCCCTCCACTTT
>few|TRBV4-1|.|TRBJ1-5
CASSQPGILGRQPQHF
TGCGCCAGCAGCCAACCAGGGATCCTGGGGCGACAGCCCCAGCATTTT
>.|TRBV5-1|TRBD2|TRBJ2-7
CASSTTSGSYEQYF
TGCGCCAGCAGCACCACTAGCGGATCCTACGAGCAGTACTTC
>.|TRBV5-1|TRBD2|TRBJ2-1
CASSTSGDGYNEQFF
TGCGCCAGCAGCACTAGCGGGGACGGATACAATGAGCAGTTCTTC
>.|TRBV10-2|.|TRBJ1-4
CASNAGRRDEKLFF
TGCGCCAGCAATGCAGGGAGGAGGGATGAAAAACTGTTTTTT
>.|TRBV19|.|TRBJ2-3
CASSGGTASTDTQYF
TGTGCCAGTAGTGGAGGGACAGCTAGCACAGATACGCAGTATTTT
>once|TRBV6-6|.|TRBJ1-2
CASSYTGSDYGYTF
TGTGCCAGCAGTTACACAGGGTCGGACTATGGCTACACCTTC
>few|TRBV5-1|TRBD2|TRBJ2-3
CASSLDRGGRTDTQYF
TGCGCCAGCAGCTTGGACCGGGGGGGCCGTACAGATACGCAGTATTTT
>.|TRBV7-9|.|TRBJ1-4
CSSSLGRGGEKLFF
TGTTCCAGCAGCTTAGGTAGGGGCGGTGAAAAACTGTTTTTT
>few|TRBV2|.|TRBJ2-5
CASSETRETQYF
TGTGCCAGCAGTGAAACGCGGGAGACCCAGTACTTC
>.|TRBV7-9|.|TRBJ2-3
CSSSPPRPRDTQYF
TGTTCCAGCAGCCCCCCGCGGCCTCGTGATACGCAGTATTTT
>once|TRBV7-3|TRBD1|TRBJ1-2
CASSLNRGKDGYTF
TGTGCCAGCAGCTTAAACAGGGGGAAAGATGGCTACACCTTC
>.|TRBV9|TRBD1|TRBJ1-2
CASSGVAGQGILSYGYTF
TGTGCCAGCAGTGGGGTCGCGGGACAGGGAATTTTGAGCTATGGCTACACCTTC
>few|TRBV5-1|TRBD2|TRBJ2-5
CASSLGTSGAETQYF
TGCGCCAGCAGCTTAGGGACTAGCGGGGCCGAGACCCAGTACTTC
>.|TRBV5-8|TRBD1|TRBJ1-1
CASSFDRGGGNTEAFF
TGTGCCAGCAGCTTCGACAGGGGAGGGGGGAACACTGAAGCTTTCTTT
>.|TRBV5-1|TRBD1|TRBJ2-7
CASGLTGFSYEQYF
TGCGCCAGCGGATTGACAGGGTTCTCCTACGAGCAGTACTTC
>.|TRBV11-1|.|TRBJ2-3
CASSRGTIPDTQYF
TGTGCCAGCAGCCGAGGGACAATCCCAGATACGCAGTATTTT